This TCR beta chain is from a study of blood T cell repertoires in COVID-19. Overall study context: Whether acute or convalescent, the COVID-19 samples came from the United States, Italy and Spain. In each case, the material was cDNA or gDNA derived from T cells, B-cell-depleted T cells, or PBMCs.

Study processing details: Nucleated cell number was recorded as an estimate derived from reference gene primer amplification. Sequenced by immunoSEQ multiplex PCR; TCRdb stores in-frame clones only, minus some. For V, J and clone size, that table is used; D and trimming come from the DNA. The sample gives over 250,000 clones, 88% of which show up once; approximately 3.8% is in the top ten. The germline gives CDR1 SGHNT, CDR2 YENEEA. V dropped 5 bases and J dropped 6; count of bases not matched to a gene: 12. CDR3 length equals 15 residues. The TCR sequence derives from a man in his sixties who had recovered from COVID-19. The chain employs TRBV11-3 and TRBJ2-5; 7 bases fit TRBD1. The specimen was peripheral blood. CDR3 loop: CASSHPRTGDQTQYF. The CDR3 region has the DNA TGTGCCAGCAGCCACCCCCGGACAGGCGACCAGACCCAGTACTTC.